The 13 T cell receptor beta chains below all came from one sample that was sequenced in a study of cytomegalovirus exposure and HLA in healthy donors. The primer mix had 60 Vbeta and 13 Jbeta primers. Only in-frame clones appear in the TCRdb table, and some are missing; sequencing was by immunoSEQ multiplex PCR. The sample shows around 150,000 clones, approximately 79% of them seen only once. The sequenced material came from PBMCs. The receptors here all came from a woman aged 30 to 39 in good health and CMV-seronegative.

This clone was found a few times. The V and J genes are TRBV2 and TRBJ1-2; tentative D call: TRBD1 (6 bases). Germline values: CDR1 SNHLY, CDR2 FYNNEI. CDR3 length: 14 amino acids. V was cut by 2 bases and J by 5 bases, with 12 bases left in between. This chain's CDR3 is CASSEQGIGYGYTF. The CDR3 DNA follows: TGTGCCAGCAGTGAACAGGGGATCGGATATGGCTACACCTTC.

This chain connects TRBV5-1 to TRBJ2-1, with 9 bases that match TRBD2. This CDR3 has 15 residues. CDR1 SGHRS and CDR2 YFSETQ come from the germline V gene. V lost 1 base, J lost 9 bases, and 8 bases stayed unmatched. CDR3 sequence reads: CASSLTAGGPGEQFF. CDR3 DNA sequence: TGCGCCAGCAGCTTGACGGCGGGGGGGCCCGGTGAGCAGTTCTTC.

This clone has just a few counts. The genes are TRBV5-1 and TRBJ2-5; D remains unclear. Trimming took 6 bases from V and 0 from J, leaving 15 bases between them. The V gene's germline CDR1 is SGHRS and CDR2 YFSETQ. This CDR3 has 15 residues. CDR3 region: CASKSPTLYQETQYF. The CDR3 coding sequence is TGCGCCAGCAAAAGCCCAACCCTGTACCAAGAGACCCAGTACTTC.

The V call is TRBV9, the J call TRBJ2-2; the match to TRBD1 covers 9 bases. V was clipped by 5 bases and J by 1 base; unmatched bases: 18. Germline V gene sequence: CDR1 SGDLS, CDR2 YYNGEE. The CDR3 is 20 amino acids. In DNA form, the CDR3 reads TGTGCCAGCAGTAACCCGATGAGAACAGGGGGCTCGGGGAACACCGGGGAGCTGTTTTTT. Protein product: CASSNPMRTGGSGNTGELFF.

The V gene is TRBV29-1, the J gene TRBJ1-1, with 9 bases identical to TRBD1. Germline V gene data show CDR1 as SQVTM and CDR2 as ANQGSEA. This CDR3 comprises 12 residues. V lost 6 bases to trimming and J lost 3 bases; unmatched junction nucleotides: 2. CDR3 DNA: TGCAGCGTGGGACAGGGTGACACTGAAGCTTTCTTT. This translates into CSVGQGDTEAFF.

This chain joins TRBV7-6 and TRBJ1-1, with 9 bases fitting TRBD1. CDR1 and CDR2 (germline): SGHVS, FNYEAQ. The V and J ends lost 5 bases and 8 bases, in that order; junction bases with no gene match: 3. The CDR3 is made up of 12 amino acids. The CDR3: CASSPTGGEAFF. The CDR3 nucleotides read TGTGCCAGCAGCCCTACAGGGGGCGAAGCTTTCTTT.

The J gene is TRBJ1-1, the V gene TRBV29-1; weak D call: TRBD1 (5 bases). Germline V CDR1 and CDR2: SQVTM, ANQGSEA. V lost 5 bases to trimming and J lost 6 bases, with 16 bases between them. The CDR3 is 13 amino acids. The CDR3, as DNA: TGCAGCGTTTCTGGGGCTGCCCCTTCTGAAGCTTTCTTT. Protein sequence: CSVSGAAPSEAFF.

The rearrangement links TRBV12-5 to TRBJ1-1, with D maybe TRBD1 (6 bases). Deletions cut 7 bases from V and 5 bases from J, with 8 bases between. CDR1 is LGHNT, CDR2 FRNRAP, per germline. This CDR3 contains 11 residues. The CDR3 bases are TGTGCTAGTGCCCAGGGGACTGAAGCTTTCTTT. It is translated as CASAQGTEAFF.

The chain joins TRBV4-1 to TRBJ1-1, with TRBD1 identical over 10 bases. The CDR3 runs 15 residues. CDR1 is MGHRA and CDR2 is YSYEKL in the germline V gene. The V and J ends lost 1 base and 4 bases, in that order; junction bases with no gene match: 3. CDR3 amino acids: CASSQGTGGTTEAFF. CDR3 bases: TGCGCCAGCAGCCAAGGGACAGGGGGGACCACTGAAGCTTTCTTT.

This chain links TRBV5-6 with TRBJ1-1, with a weak D call TRBD1 (5 bases). Trimming removed 2 bases at V and 5 bases at J, with 10 bases between. This CDR3 comprises 13 residues. Germline V gives CDR1 SGHDT, CDR2 YYEEEE. The CDR3 reads CASSFGEGTEAFF. The CDR3 coding sequence is TGTGCCAGCAGCTTTGGGGAGGGGACTGAAGCTTTCTTT.

The chain combines TRBV11-2 with TRBJ1-3; no clear D. V was cut by 2 bases and J by 0 bases, with 11 bases left in between. CDR1 is SGHAT and CDR2 is FQNNGV in the germline V gene. This CDR3 region has 16 residues. The chain's CDR3 is CASSLIQVSSGNTIYF. CDR3 DNA sequence: TGTGCCAGCAGCTTAATCCAGGTTAGCTCTGGAAACACCATATATTTT. Looking up the rest from reference TRBV11-2 and TRBJ1-3 gives the full variable domain: EAGVAQSPRYKIIEKRQSVAFWCNPISGHATLYWYQQILGQGPKLLIQFQNNGVVDDSQLPKDRFSAERLKGVDSTLKIQPAKLEDSAVYLCASSLIQVSSGNTIYFGEGSWLTVV.

DNA of the CDR3: TGTGCCAGCAGCAATGACAACAGGACTAACTATGGCTACACCTTC. Translation: CASSNDNRTNYGYTF. The chain couples TRBV21-1 to TRBJ1-2; the DNA was not compared with TRBD1, the D call given in the table. TRBV21-1 is a documented pseudogene. The CDR3 is made up of 15 amino acids.

The chain joins TRBV11-2 to TRBJ2-5; 9 bases agree with TRBD2. J lost 1 base, V lost 1 base, and 1 base had no gene match. CDR1 SGHAT and CDR2 FQNNGV come from the germline V gene. This CDR3 is 15 amino acids long. CDR3 residues: CASSLGLAAQETQYF. In DNA form, the CDR3 reads TGTGCCAGCAGCTTAGGACTAGCGGCCCAAGAGACCCAGTACTTC.